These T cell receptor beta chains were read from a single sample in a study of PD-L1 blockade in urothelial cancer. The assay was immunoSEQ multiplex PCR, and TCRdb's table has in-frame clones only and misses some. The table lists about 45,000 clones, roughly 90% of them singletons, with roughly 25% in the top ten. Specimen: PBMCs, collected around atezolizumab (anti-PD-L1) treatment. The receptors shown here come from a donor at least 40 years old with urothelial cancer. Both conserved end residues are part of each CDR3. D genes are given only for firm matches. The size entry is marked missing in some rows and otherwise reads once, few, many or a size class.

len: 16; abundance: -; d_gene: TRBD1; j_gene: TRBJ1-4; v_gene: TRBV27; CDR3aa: CASSSGQGTTNEKLFF; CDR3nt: TGTGCCAGCAGTTCCGGACAGGGGACAACTAATGAAAAACTGTTTTTT
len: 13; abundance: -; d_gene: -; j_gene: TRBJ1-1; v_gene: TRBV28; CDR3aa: CACGRGIRTEAFF; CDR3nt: TGTGCCTGCGGGAGGGGCATACGGACTGAAGCTTTCTTT
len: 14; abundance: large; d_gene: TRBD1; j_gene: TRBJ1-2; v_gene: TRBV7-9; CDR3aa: CASSLGTGAYGYTF; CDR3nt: TGTGCCAGCAGCTTGGGGACAGGGGCCTATGGCTACACCTTC
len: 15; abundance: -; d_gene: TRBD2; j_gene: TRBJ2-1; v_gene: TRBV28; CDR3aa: CASSLRRGAYNEQFF; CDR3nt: TGTGCCAGCAGTCTCAGGCGGGGGGCATACAATGAGCAGTTCTTC
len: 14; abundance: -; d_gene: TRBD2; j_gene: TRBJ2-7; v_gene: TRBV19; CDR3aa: CATNLAGGSDEQYF; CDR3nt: TGTGCCACAAACCTAGCGGGAGGTTCGGACGAGCAGTACTTC
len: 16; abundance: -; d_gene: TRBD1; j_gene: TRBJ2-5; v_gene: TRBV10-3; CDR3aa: CALTPWGTGVWETQYF; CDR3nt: TGTGCCCTCACCCCATGGGGCACAGGGGTGTGGGAGACCCAGTACTTC
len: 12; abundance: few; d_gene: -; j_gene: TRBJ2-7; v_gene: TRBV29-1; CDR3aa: CSVEGQNYEQYF; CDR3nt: TGCAGCGTTGAAGGACAAAACTACGAGCAGTACTTC
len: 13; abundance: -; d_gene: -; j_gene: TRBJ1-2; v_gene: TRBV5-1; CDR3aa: CASSLEGRNGYTF; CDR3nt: TGCGCCAGCAGCTTGGAGGGGAGGAATGGCTACACCTTC
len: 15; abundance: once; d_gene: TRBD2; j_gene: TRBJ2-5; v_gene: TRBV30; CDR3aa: CAWSRGLADQETQYF; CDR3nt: TGTGCCTGGAGCCGAGGACTAGCGGACCAAGAGACCCAGTACTTC
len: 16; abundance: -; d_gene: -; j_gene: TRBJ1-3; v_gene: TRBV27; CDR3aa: CASSPRARINGNTIYF; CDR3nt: TGTGCCAGCAGTCCGCGGGCCCGCATTAATGGAAACACCATATATTTT
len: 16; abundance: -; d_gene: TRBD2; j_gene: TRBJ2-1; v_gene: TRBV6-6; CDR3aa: CASSYQASGSRNEQFF; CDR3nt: TGTGCCAGCAGTTATCAAGCTAGCGGGAGTCGGAATGAGCAGTTCTTC
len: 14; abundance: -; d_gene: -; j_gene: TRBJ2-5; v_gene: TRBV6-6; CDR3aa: CASSHGGSQETQYF; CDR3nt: TGTGCCAGCAGTCACGGGGGTTCCCAAGAGACCCAGTACTTC
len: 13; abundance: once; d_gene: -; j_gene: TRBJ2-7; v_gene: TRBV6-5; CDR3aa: CASRRQETYEQYF; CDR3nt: TGTGCCAGCAGAAGACAGGAGACCTACGAGCAGTACTTC
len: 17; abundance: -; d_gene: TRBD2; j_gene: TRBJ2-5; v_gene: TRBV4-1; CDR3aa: CASSQEWASGSEETQYF; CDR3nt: TGCGCCAGCAGCCAAGAGTGGGCTAGCGGGAGTGAGGAGACCCAGTACTTC
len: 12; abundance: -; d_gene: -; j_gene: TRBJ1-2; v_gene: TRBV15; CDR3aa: CATSRDGGGYTF; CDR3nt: TGTGCCACCAGCAGAGACGGGGGTGGCTACACCTTC
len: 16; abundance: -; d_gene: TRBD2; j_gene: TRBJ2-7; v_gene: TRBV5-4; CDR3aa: CASSLGGGPSSYEQYF; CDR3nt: TGTGCCAGCAGCTTGGGGGGGGGACCCAGCTCCTACGAGCAGTACTTC
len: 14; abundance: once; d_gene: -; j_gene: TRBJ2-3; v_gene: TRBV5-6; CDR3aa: CASSLPYRADTQYF; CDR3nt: TGTGCCAGCAGCTTGCCCTACCGGGCAGATACGCAGTATTTT
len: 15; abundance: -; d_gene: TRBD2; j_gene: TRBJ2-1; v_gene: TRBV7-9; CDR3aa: CASSPGGGPYNEQFF; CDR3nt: TGTGCCAGCAGCCCCGGGGGGGGCCCCTACAATGAGCAGTTCTTC
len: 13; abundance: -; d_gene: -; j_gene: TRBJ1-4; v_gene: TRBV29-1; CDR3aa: CSVEVVRGEKLFF; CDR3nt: TGCAGCGTTGAGGTTGTCCGAGGTGAAAAACTGTTTTTT
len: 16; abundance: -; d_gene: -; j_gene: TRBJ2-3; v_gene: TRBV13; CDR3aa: CASSTPGPESTDTQYF; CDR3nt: TGTGCCAGCAGCACCCCCGGTCCCGAAAGCACAGATACGCAGTATTTT
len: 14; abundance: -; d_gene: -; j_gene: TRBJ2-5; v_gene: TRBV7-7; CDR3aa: CASSLANQGETQYF; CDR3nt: TGTGCTAGCAGCTTAGCTAACCAGGGGGAGACCCAGTACTTC
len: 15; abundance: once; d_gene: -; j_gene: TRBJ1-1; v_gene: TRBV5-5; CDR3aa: CASSFLKSTGTEAFF; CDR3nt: TGTGCCAGCAGCTTTCTAAAGTCCACGGGAACTGAAGCTTTCTTT
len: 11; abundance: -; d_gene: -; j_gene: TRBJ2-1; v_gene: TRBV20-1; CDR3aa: CSASPRNEQFF; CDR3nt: TGCAGTGCTTCCCCGCGGAATGAGCAGTTCTTC
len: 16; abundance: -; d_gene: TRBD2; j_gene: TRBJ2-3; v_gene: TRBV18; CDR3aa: CASSRLAGVGTDTQYF; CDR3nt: TGTGCCAGCTCACGTCTAGCGGGAGTGGGTACAGATACGCAGTATTTT
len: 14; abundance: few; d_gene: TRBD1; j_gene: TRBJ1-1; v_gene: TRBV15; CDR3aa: CATSRSPGQGLAFF; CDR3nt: TGTGCCACCAGTAGATCCCCGGGACAGGGGCTGGCTTTCTTT
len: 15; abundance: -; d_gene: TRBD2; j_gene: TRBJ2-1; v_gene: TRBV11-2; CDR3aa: CASSPSGRAYNEQFF; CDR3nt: TGTGCCAGCAGCCCTAGCGGGAGGGCCTACAATGAGCAGTTCTTC
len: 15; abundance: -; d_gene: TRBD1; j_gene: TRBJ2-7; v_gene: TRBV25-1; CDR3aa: CASSEAGTGAYEQYF; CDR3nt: TGTGCCAGCAGTGAAGCCGGGACAGGGGCCTACGAGCAGTACTTC
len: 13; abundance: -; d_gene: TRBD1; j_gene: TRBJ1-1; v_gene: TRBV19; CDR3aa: CASSEDRGTEAFF; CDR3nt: TGTGCCAGTAGTGAGGACAGGGGTACTGAAGCTTTCTTT
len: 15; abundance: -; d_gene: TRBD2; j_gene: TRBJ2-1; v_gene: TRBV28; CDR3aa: CASSLLGTSYNEQFF; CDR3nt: TGTGCCAGCAGTTTATTGGGGACTAGCTACAATGAGCAGTTCTTC
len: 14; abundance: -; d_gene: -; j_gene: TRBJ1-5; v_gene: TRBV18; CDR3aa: CASSPRAQNQPQHF; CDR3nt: TGTGCCAGCTCACCACGGGCCCAGAATCAGCCCCAGCATTTT
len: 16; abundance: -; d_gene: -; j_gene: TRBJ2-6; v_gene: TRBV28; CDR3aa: CASSPNNRAGANVLTF; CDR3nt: TGTGCCAGCAGTCCCAATAACAGGGCTGGGGCCAACGTCCTGACTTTC
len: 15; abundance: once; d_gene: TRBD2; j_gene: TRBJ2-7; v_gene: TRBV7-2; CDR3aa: CASRGGLASSYEQYF; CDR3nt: TGTGCCAGCAGGGGCGGACTAGCGAGCTCCTACGAGCAGTACTTC
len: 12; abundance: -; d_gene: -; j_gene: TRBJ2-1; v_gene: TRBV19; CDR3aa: CASSVVGSPQFF; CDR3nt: TGTGCCAGTAGTGTCGTCGGGTCGCCCCAGTTCTTC
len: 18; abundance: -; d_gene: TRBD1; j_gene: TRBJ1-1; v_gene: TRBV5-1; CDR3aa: CASSLAANRGQRGTEAFF; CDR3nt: TGCGCCAGCAGCTTGGCCGCGAACAGGGGGCAGAGGGGGACTGAAGCTTTCTTT
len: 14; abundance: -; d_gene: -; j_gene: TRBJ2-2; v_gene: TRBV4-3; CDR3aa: CASSRQRRGGELFF; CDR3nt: TGCGCCAGCAGCCGCCAAAGGAGGGGCGGGGAGCTGTTTTTT
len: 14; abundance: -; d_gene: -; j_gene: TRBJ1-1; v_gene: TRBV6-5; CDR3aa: CASSPPGGGVGAFF; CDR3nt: TGTGCCAGCAGTCCCCCTGGGGGGGGCGTCGGAGCTTTCTTT
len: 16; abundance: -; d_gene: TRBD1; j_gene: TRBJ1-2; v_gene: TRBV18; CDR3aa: CASSPPVPGGTYGYTF; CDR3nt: TGTGCCAGCTCACCACCGGTCCCAGGGGGCACCTATGGCTACACCTTC
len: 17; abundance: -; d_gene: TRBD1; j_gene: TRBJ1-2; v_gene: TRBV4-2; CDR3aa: CASSQGMGTGGDYGYTF; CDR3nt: TGTGCCAGCAGCCAAGGAATGGGGACAGGGGGGGACTATGGCTACACCTTC
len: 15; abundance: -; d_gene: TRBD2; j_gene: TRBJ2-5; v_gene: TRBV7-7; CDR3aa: CASSPSGRGVETQYF; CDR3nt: TGTGCTAGCAGCCCCTCTGGGCGGGGGGTAGAGACCCAGTACTTC
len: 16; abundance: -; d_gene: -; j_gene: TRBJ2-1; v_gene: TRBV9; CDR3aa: CASSAPRGTFYNEQFF; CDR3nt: TGTGCCAGCAGCGCCCCGAGAGGGACTTTCTACAATGAGCAGTTCTTC
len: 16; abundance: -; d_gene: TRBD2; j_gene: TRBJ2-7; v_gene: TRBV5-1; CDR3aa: CASSWGGLAGGSEQYF; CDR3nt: TGCGCCAGCAGCTGGGGGGGACTAGCGGGAGGTTCCGAGCAGTACTTC
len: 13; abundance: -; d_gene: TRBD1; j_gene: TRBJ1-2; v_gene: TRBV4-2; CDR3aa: CASSHLGTDGYTF; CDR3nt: TGTGCCAGCAGCCATCTCGGGACAGACGGCTACACCTTC